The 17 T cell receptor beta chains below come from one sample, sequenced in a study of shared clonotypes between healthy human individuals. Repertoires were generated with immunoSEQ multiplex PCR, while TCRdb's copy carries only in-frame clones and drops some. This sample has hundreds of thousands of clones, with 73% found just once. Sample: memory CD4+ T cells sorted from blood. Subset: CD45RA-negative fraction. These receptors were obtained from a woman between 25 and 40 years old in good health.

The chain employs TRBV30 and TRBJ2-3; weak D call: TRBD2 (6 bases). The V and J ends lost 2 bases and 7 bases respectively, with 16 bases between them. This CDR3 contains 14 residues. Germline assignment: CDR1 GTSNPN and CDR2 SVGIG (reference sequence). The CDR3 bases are TGTGCCTGGAGTAAGGGACTCGGGGCTTATACGCAGTATTTT. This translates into CAWSKGLGAYTQYF.

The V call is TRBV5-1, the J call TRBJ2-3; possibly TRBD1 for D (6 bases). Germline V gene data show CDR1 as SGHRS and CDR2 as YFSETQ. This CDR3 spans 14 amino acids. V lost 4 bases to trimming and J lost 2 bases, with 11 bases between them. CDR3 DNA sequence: TGCGCCAGCAGCCTCGGACAGAACACAGATACGCAGTATTTT. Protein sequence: CASSLGQNTDTQYF.

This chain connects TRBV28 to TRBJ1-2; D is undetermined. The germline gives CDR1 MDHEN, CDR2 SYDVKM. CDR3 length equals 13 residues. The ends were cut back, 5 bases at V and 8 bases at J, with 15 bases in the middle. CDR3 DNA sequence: TGTGCCAGCAGTCCCCCTCCACCGGTAGGCTACACCTTC. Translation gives CASSPPPPVGYTF.

The CDR3 loop is CASSLARAEVEQYF. The CDR3, as DNA: TGTGCCAGCAGCTTAGCGCGGGCAGAGGTCGAGCAGTACTTC. J is TRBJ2-7 and V is TRBV7-9; a weak D match, TRBD2 (5 bases). Germline V gene sequence: CDR1 SEHNR, CDR2 FQNEAQ (reference sequence). Trimming stripped 0 bases from V and 6 bases from J, with 12 bases between. The CDR3 totals 14 residues.

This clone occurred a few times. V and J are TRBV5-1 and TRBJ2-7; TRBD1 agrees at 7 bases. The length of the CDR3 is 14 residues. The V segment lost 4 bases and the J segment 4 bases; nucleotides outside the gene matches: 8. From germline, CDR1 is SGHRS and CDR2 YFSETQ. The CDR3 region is CASSPGQIDYEQYF. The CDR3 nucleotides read TGCGCCAGCAGCCCGGGACAGATAGATTACGAGCAGTACTTC.

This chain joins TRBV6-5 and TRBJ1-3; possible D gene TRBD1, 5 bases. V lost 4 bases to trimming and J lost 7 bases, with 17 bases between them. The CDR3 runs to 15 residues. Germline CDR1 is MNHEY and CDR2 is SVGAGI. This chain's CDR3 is CASSLRDSYRNTIYF. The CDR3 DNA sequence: TGTGCCAGCAGTTTGAGGGACTCATACAGGAACACCATATATTTT.

The CDR3 region is CASSLAPGGGDTQYF. CDR3 sequence (DNA): TGCGCCAGCAGCTTGGCCCCGGGAGGGGGGGATACGCAGTATTTT. J is TRBJ2-3 and V is TRBV5-1, with 8 bases aligning to TRBD2. Germline lookup yields CDR1 SGHRS and CDR2 YFSETQ. CDR3 length equals 15 residues. The J segment lost 6 bases and the V segment lost 0 bases, leaving 6 bases of the junction unmatched.

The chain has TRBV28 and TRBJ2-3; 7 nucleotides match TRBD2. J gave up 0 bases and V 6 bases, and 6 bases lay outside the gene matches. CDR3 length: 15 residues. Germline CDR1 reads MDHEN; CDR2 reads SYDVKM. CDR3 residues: CASRPHSGSTDTQYF. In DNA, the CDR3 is TGTGCCAGCAGACCGCATAGCGGGAGCACAGATACGCAGTATTTT.

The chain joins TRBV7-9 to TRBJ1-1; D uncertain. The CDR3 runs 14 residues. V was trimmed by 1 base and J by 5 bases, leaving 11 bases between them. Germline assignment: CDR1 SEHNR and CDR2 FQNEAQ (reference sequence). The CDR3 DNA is TGTGCCAGCAGCTTAGGAGGGTTCCGGACTGAAGCTTTCTTT. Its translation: CASSLGGFRTEAFF.

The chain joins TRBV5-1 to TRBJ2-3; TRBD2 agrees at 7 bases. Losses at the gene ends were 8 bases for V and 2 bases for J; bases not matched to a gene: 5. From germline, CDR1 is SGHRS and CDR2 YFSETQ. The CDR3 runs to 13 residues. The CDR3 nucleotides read TGCGCCAGTGCTAGCGGACCCACAGATACGCAGTATTTT. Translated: CASASGPTDTQYF.

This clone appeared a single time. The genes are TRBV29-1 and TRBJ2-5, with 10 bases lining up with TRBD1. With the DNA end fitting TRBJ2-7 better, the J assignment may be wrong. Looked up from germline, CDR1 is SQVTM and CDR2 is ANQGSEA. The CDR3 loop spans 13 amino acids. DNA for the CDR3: TGCAGCATTTTCCTCGGGACAGGGGTCGAGCAGTACTTC. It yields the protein CSIFLGTGVEQYF.

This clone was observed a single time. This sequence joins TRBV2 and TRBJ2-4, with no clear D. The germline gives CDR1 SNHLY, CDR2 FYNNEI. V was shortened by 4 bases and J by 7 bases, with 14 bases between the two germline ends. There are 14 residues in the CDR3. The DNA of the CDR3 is TGTGCCAGCAGTGCGAATAGGGCCGGGAACATTCAGTACTTC. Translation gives CASSANRAGNIQYF.

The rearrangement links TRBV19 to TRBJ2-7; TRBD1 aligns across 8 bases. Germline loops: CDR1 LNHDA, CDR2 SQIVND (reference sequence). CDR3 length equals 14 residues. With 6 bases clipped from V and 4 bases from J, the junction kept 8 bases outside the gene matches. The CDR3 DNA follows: TGTGCCAGTAGCGCGGGACAGGATATTTACGAGCAGTACTTC. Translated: CASSAGQDIYEQYF.

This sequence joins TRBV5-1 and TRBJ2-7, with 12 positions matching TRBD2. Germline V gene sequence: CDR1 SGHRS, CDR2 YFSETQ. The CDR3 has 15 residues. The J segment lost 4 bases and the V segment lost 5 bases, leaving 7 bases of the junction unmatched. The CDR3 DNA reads TGCGCCAGCAGGCTAGCGGGAGGGCCAAAGTACGAGCAGTACTTC. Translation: CASRLAGGPKYEQYF.

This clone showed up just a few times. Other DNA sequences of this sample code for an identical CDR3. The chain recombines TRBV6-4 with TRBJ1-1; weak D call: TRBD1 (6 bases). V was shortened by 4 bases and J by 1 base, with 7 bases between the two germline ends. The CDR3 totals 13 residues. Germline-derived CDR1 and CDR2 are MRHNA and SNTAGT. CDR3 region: CASSGTENTEAFF. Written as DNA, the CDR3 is TGTGCCAGCAGTGGGACAGAGAACACTGAAGCTTTCTTT.

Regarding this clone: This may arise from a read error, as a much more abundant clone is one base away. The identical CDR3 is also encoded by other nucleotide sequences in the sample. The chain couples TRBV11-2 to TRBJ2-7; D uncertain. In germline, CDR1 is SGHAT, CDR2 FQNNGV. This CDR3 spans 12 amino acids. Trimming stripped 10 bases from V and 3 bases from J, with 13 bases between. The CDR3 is CATRRILYEQYF. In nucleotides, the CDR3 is TGTGCCACACGACGTATACTCTACGAGCAGTACTTC.

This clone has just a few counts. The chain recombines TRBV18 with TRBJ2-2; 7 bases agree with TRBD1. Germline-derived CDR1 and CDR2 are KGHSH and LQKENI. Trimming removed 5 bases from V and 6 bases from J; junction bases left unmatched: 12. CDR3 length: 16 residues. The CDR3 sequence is CASSVPGQLNPGELFF. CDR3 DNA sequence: TGTGCCAGCTCAGTGCCGGGACAGCTTAACCCCGGGGAGCTGTTTTTT.